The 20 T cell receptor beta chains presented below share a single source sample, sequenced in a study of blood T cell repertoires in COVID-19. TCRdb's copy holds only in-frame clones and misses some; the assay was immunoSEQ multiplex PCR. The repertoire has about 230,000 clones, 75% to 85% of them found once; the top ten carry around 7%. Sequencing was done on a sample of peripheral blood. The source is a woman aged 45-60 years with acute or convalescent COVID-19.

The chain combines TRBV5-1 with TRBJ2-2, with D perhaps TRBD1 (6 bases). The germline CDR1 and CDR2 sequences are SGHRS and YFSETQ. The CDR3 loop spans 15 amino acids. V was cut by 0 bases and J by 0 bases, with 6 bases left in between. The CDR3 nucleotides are TGCGCCAGCAGCTTGGACAGGGCGAACACCGGGGAGCTGTTTTTT. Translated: CASSLDRANTGELFF.

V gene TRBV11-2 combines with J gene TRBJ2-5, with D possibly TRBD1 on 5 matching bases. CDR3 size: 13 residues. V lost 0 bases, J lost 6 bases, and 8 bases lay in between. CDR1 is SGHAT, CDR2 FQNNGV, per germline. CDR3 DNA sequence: TGTGCCAGCAGCTTAGACAGGGATCAGACCCAGTACTTC. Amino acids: CASSLDRDQTQYF.

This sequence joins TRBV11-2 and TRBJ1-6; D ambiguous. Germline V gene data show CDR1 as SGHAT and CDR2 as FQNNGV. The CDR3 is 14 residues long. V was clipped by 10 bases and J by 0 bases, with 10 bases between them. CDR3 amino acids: CATQFGSYNSPLHF. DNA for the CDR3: TGTGCCACGCAATTCGGCTCCTATAATTCACCCCTCCACTTT.

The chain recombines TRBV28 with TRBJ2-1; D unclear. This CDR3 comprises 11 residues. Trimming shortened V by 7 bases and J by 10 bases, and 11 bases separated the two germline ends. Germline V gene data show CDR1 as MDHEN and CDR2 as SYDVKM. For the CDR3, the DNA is TGTGCCAGCACTCAAGCTAGGGAGCAGTTCTTC. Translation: CASTQAREQFF. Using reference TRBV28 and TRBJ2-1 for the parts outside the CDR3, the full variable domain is DVKVTQSSRYLVKRTGEKVFLECVQDMDHENMFWYRQDPGLGLRLIYFSYDVKMKEKGDIPEGYSVSREKKERFSLILESASTNQTSMYLCASTQAREQFFGPGTRLTVL.

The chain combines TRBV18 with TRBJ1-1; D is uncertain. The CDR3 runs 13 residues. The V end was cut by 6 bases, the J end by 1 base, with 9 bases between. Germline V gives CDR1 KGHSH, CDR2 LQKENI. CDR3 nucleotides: TGTGCCAGCTCCCTCAACAAGAACACTGAAGCTTTCTTT. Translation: CASSLNKNTEAFF.

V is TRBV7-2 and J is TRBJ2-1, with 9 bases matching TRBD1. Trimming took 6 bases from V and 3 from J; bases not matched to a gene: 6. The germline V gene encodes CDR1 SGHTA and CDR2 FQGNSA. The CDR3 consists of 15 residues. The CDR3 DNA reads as TGTGCCAGCAGGTTGTTGGACAGGGGCTACAATGAGCAGTTCTTC. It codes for CASRLLDRGYNEQFF.

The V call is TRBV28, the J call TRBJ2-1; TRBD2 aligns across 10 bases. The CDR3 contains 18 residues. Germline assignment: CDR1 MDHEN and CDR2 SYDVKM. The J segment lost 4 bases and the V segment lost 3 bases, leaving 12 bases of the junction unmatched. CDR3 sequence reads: CASSFPIVVAGGYNEQFF. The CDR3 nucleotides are TGTGCCAGCAGTTTTCCAATTGTAGTAGCGGGAGGATACAATGAGCAGTTCTTC.

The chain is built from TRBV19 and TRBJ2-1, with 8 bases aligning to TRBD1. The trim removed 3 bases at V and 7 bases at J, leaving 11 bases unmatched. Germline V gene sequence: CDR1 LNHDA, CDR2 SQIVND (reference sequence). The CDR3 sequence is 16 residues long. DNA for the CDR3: TGTGCCAGTAGTATTTTCGCACAACAGGGGGTAAATGAGCAGTTCTTC. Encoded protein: CASSIFAQQGVNEQFF.

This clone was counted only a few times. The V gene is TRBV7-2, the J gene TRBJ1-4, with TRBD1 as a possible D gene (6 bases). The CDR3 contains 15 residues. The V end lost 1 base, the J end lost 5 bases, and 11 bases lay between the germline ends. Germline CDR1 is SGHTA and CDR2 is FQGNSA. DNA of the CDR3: TGTGCCAGCAGCTTAGGGGGGGGCGGGAATGAAAAACTGTTTTTT. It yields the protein CASSLGGGGNEKLFF.

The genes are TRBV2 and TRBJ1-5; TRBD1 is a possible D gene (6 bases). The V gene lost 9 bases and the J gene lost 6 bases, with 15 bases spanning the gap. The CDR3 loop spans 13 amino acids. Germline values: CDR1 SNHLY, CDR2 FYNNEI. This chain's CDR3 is CASGQIVGQPQHF. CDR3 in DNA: TGTGCCAGTGGACAGATCGTGGGTCAGCCCCAGCATTTT.

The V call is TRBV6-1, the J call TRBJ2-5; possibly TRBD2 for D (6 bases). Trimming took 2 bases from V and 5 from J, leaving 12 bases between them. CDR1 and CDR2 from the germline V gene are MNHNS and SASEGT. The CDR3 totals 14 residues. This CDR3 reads CASSEILARETQYF. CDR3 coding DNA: TGTGCCAGCAGTGAAATACTAGCCCGGGAGACCCAGTACTTC.

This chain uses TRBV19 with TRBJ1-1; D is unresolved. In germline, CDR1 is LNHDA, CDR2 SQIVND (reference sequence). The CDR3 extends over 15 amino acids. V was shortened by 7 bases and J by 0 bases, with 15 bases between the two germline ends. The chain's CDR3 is CASKDPHRMNTEAFF. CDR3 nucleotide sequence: TGTGCCAGTAAGGATCCCCACAGAATGAACACTGAAGCTTTCTTT.

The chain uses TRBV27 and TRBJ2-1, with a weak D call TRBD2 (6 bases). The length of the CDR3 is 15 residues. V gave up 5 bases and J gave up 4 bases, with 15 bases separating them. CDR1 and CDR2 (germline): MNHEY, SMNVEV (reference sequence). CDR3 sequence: CASSPGGMRYNEQFF. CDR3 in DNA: TGTGCCAGCAGTCCCGGGGGAATGAGGTACAATGAGCAGTTCTTC.

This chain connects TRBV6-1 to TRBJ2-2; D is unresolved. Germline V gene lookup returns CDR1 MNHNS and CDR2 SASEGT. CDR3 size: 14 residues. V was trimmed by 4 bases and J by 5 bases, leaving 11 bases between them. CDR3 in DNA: TGTGCCAGCAGTGGGAGTGAGGTAACCGGGGAGCTGTTTTTT. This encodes CASSGSEVTGELFF.

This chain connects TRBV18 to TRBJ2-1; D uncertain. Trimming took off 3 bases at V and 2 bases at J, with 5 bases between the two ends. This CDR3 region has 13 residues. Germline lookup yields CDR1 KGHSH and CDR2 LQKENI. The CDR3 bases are TGTGCCAGCTCACCCCAAACCTACAATGAGCAGTTCTTC. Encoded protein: CASSPQTYNEQFF.

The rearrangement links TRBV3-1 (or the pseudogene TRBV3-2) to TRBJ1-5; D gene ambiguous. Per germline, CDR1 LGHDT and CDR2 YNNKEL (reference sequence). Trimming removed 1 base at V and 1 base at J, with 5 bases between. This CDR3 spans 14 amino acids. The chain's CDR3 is CASSQGMSNQPQHF. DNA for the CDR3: TGTGCCAGCAGCCAAGGTATGAGCAATCAGCCCCAGCATTTT.

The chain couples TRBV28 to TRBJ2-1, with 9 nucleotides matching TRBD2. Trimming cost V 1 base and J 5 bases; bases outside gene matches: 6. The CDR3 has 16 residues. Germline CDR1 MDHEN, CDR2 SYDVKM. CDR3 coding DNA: TGTGCCAGCAGTTTATTGGCGGGGGGGATTAACAATGAGCAGTTCTTC. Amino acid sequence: CASSLLAGGINNEQFF.

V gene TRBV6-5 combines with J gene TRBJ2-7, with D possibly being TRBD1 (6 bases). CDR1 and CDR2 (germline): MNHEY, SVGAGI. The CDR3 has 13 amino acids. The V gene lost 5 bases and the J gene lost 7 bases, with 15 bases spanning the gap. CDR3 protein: CASSQNRAREQYF. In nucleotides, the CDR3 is TGTGCCAGCAGTCAAAACAGGGCGCGGGAGCAGTACTTC.

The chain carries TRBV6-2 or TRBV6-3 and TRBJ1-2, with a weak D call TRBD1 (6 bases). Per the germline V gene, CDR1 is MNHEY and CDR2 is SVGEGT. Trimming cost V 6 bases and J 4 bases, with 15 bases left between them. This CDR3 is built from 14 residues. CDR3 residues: CASSPNRATYGYTF. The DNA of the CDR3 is TGTGCCAGCAGCCCGAACAGGGCCACCTATGGCTACACCTTC.

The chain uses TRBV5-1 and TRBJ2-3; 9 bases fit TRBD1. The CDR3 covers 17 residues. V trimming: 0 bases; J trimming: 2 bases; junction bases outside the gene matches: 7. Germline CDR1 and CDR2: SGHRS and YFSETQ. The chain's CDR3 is CASSLESGTGYTDTQYF. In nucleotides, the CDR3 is TGCGCCAGCAGCTTGGAATCCGGGACAGGGTACACAGATACGCAGTATTTT.